Below, one T cell receptor (beta chain) is given with its context. The antigen remains undetermined. The sample comes from a study of OX40 agonist ivuxolimab in advanced cancers. Per the germline V gene, CDR1 is MNHNS and CDR2 is SASEGT. This CDR3 comprises 13 residues. Trimming took off 2 bases at V and 6 bases at J, with 10 bases between the two ends. Study-level findings and limits: Normalized T-cell clonal expansion was also low in some nonresponders. There were, on average, more expanded clones in CD8+ T cells than in CD4+. The study did not work out the antigen specificity of the expanded peripheral T cells.

Sequenced by immunoSEQ multiplex PCR; TCRdb stores in-frame clones only, minus some. The data contain about 46,000 clones, 65% to 85% of them singletons. The gene calls are TRBV6-1 and TRBJ1-1; TRBD1 is a possible D gene (6 bases). The source of this sequence is an adult with an advanced solid tumor such as melanoma, head and neck, liver or kidney cancer. This material consisted of CD4+ or CD8+ T cells sorted from blood, taken in a trial of the OX40 agonist ivuxolimab. Written as DNA, the CDR3 is TGTGCCAGCAGTGAAATCACAGGGCCTGAAGCTTTCTTT. Translating gives CASSEITGPEAFF.